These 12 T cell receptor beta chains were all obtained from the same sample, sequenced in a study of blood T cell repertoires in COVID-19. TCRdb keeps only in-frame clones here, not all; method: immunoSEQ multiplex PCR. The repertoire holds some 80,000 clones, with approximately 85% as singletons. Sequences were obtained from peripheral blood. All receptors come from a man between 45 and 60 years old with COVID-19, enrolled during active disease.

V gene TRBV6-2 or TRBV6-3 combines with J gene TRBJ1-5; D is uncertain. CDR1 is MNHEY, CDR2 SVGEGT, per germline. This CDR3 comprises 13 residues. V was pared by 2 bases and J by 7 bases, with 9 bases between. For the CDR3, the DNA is TGTGCCAGCAGTTACGAGGTGTACCAGCCCCAGCATTTT. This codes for CASSYEVYQPQHF.

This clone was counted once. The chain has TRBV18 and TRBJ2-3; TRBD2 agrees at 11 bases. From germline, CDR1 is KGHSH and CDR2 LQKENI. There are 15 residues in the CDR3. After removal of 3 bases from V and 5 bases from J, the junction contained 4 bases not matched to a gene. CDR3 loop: CASSPTSGIVDTQYF. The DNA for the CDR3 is TGTGCCAGCTCACCGACTAGCGGGATCGTAGATACGCAGTATTTT.

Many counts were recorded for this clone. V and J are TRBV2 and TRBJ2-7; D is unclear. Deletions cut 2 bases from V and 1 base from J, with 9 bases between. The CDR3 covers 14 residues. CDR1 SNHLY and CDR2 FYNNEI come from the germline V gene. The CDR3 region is CASSETGLSYEQYF. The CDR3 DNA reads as TGTGCCAGCAGTGAAACGGGTCTATCCTACGAGCAGTACTTC.

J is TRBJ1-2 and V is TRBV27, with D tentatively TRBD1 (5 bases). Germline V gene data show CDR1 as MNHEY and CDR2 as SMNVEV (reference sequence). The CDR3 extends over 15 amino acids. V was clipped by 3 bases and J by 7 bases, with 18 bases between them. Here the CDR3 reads CASSFEGTGRGGYTF. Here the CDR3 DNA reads TGTGCCAGCAGTTTTGAAGGGACGGGGAGGGGTGGCTACACCTTC.

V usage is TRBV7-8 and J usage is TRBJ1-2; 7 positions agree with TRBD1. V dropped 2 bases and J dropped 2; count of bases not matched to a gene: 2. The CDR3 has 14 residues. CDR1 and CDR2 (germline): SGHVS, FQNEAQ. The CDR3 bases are TGTGCCAGCAGCTTAACAGGGGCGAACTATGGCTACACCTTC. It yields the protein CASSLTGANYGYTF.

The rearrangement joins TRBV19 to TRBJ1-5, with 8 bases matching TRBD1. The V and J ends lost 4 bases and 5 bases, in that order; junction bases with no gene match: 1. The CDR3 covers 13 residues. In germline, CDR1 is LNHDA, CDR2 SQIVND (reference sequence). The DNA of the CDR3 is TGTGCCAGTAGTACGACAGGGGATCAGCCCCAGCATTTT. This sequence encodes CASSTTGDQPQHF. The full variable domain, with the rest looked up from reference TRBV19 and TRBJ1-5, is DGGITQSPKYLFRKEGQNVTLSCEQNLNHDAMYWYRQDPGQGLRLIYYSQIVNDFQKGDIAEGYSVSREKKESFPLTVTSAQKNPTAFYLCASSTTGDQPQHFGDGTRLSIL.

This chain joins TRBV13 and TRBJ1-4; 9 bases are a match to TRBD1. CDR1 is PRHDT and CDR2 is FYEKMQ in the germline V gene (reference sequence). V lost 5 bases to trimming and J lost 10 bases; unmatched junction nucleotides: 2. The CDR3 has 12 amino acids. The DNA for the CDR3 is TGTGCCAGCAGCCGGGACAGGGCAAAACTGTTTTTT. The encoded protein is CASSRDRAKLFF.

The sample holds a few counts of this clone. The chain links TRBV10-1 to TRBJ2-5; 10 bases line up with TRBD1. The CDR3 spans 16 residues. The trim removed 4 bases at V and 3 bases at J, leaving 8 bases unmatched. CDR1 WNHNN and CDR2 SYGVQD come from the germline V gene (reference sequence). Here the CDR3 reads CASSVRTGTGEETQYF. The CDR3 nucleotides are TGCGCCAGCAGTGTGCGTACCGGGACAGGGGAAGAGACCCAGTACTTC.

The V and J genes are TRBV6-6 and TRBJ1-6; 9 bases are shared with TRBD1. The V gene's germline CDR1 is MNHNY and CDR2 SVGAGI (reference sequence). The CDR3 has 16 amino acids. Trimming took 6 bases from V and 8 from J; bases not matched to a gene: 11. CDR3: CASSRGDRVQDSPLHF. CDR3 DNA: TGTGCCAGCAGCAGAGGGGACAGGGTTCAAGATTCACCCCTCCACTTT.

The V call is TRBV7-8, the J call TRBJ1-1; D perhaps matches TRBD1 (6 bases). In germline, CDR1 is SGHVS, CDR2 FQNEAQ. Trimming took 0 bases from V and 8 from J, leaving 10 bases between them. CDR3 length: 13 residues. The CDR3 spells CASSLAMDREAFF. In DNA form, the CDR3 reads TGTGCCAGCAGCTTAGCTATGGACAGAGAAGCTTTCTTT.

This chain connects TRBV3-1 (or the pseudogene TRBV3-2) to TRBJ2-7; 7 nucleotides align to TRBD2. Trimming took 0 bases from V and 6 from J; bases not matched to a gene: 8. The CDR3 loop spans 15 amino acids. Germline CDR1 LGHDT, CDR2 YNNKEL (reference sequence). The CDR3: CASSQDREARLEQYF. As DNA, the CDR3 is TGTGCCAGCAGCCAAGATCGGGAGGCGCGCCTCGAGCAGTACTTC.

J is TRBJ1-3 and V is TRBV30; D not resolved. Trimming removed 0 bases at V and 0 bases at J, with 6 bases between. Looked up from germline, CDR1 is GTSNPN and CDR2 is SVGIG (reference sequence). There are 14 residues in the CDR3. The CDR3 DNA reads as TGTGCCTGGAGTGTACCGGGCTCTGGAAACACCATATATTTT. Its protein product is CAWSVPGSGNTIYF.